The clone carrying this T cell receptor beta chain was seen a single time. The CDR3 sequence is 12 residues long. The V end lost 2 bases, the J end lost 6 bases, and 5 bases lay between the germline ends. These data originate in a study of blood T cell repertoires in COVID-19. Assay used: immunoSEQ multiplex PCR; TCRdb lists only in-frame clones, some missing. The profile shows approximately 200,000 clones, about 90% of them singletons. V usage is TRBV12-3 or TRBV12-4 and J usage is TRBJ1-5; D gene uncertain. This receptor was identified in a woman between 25 and 40 years old who had recovered from COVID-19. Sequenced sample: PBMCs or T cells enriched from blood (not recorded which). CDR3 sequence reads: CASSLLLQPQHF. The CDR3 region has the DNA TGTGCCAGCAGTTTACTCCTTCAGCCCCAGCATTTT.